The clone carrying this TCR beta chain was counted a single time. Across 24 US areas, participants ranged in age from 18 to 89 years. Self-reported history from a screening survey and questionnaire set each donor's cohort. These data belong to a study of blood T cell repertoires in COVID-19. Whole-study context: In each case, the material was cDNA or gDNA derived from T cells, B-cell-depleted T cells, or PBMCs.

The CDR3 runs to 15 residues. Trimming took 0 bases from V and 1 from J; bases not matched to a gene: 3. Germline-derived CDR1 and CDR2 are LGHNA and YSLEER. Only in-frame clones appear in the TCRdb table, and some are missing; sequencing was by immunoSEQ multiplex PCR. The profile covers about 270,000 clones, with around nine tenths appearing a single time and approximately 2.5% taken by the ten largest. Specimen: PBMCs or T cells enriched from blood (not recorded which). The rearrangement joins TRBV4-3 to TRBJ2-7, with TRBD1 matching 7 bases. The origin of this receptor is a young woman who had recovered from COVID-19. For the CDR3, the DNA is TGCGCCAGCAGCCAAGATTGGGACAGATCCTACGAGCAGTACTTC. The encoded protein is CASSQDWDRSYEQYF.